A single T cell receptor beta chain is shown here with its context. The data are from a study of OX40 agonist ivuxolimab in advanced cancers. TCRdb's table, derived via immunoSEQ multiplex PCR, lists solely in-frame clones and lacks some. The repertoire holds under 65,000 clones, with nearly 90% as singletons. The CDR3 is 15 amino acids. The V and J ends lost 3 bases and 5 bases respectively, with 19 bases between them. In germline, CDR1 is GTSNPN, CDR2 SVGIG (reference sequence). Here the sequenced sample was CD4+ or CD8+ T cells sorted from blood, taken in a trial of the OX40 agonist ivuxolimab. The TCR was taken from an adult with an advanced solid tumor such as melanoma, head and neck, liver or kidney cancer. The chain links TRBV30 to TRBJ2-5; possible D gene TRBD1, 6 bases. The CDR3 DNA reads TGTGCCTGGAGGACCCACAGGGCTCCGGGGGAGACCCAGTACTTC. Translation: CAWRTHRAPGETQYF.